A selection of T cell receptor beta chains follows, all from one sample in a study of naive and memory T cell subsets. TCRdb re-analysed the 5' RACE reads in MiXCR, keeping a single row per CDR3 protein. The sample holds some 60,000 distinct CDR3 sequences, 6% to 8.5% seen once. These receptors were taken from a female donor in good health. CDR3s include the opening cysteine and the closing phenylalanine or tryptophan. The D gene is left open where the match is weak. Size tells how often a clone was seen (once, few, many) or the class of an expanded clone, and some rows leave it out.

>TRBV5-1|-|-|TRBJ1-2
CASRQEMNNYGYTF
TGCGCCAGCAGACAGGAGATGAACAACTATGGCTACACCTTC
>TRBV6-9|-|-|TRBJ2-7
CASLDRTYEQYF
TGTGCCAGCTTGGACAGAACCTACGAGCAGTACTTC
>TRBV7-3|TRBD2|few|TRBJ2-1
CASSFGLAGAFGNEQFF
TGTGCCAGCAGCTTCGGACTAGCGGGGGCCTTTGGCAATGAGCAGTTCTTC
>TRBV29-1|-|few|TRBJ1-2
CSVDPVGRNYGYTF
TGCAGCGTTGACCCCGTAGGGCGAAACTATGGCTACACCTTC
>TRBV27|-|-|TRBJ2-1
CASSLSQGLQFF
TGTGCCAGCAGTTTATCGCAGGGGTTGCAGTTCTTC
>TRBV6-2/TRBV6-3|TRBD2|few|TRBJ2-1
CASTLAGGHNEQFF
TGTGCCAGCACCCTAGCGGGGGGGCACAATGAGCAGTTCTTC
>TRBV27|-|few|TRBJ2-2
CASSSGGLTGELFF
TGTGCCAGCAGTTCCGGGGGACTCACCGGGGAGCTGTTTTTT
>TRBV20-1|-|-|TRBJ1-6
CSASRAGSPLHF
TGCAGTGCTAGCAGAGCGGGGTCACCCCTCCACTTT
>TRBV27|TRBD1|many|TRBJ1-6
CASSLIGGSHNSPLHF
TGTGCCAGCAGTTTAATAGGGGGCAGCCACAATTCACCCCTCCACTTT
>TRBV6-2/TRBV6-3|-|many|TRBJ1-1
CASSSYRERTEAFF
TGTGCCAGCAGCTCCTACCGGGAGAGGACTGAAGCTTTCTTT
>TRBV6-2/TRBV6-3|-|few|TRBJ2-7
CASSYPTLGGQSYEQYF
TGTGCCAGCAGTTACCCGACCCTCGGGGGGCAGAGCTACGAGCAGTACTTC
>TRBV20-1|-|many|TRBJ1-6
CSARDRFSGLTLHF
TGCAGTGCTAGAGATCGGTTTTCGGGTCTGACTCTCCACTTT
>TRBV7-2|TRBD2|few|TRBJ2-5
CASSFREGPQETQYF
TGTGCCAGCAGCTTTCGGGAGGGACCTCAAGAGACCCAGTACTTC